The rows below give T cell receptor beta chains drawn from one sample of a study of identical twins. TCRdb analysed the 5' RACE reads with MiXCR anew, one entry per CDR3 protein. The sample holds more than 600,000 distinct CDR3 sequences, about 20% seen once. These data also formed part of another study, on T cells expressing NK-cell markers.

The sample taken for sequencing was PBMCs. These receptor sequences come from a young woman in good health. Each CDR3 is given with its conserved first and last residue. Fields, in order: CDR3 protein, J gene, V gene, D gene, CDR3 length. D genes are given only for firm matches.

CDR3 protein: CASSQTSSNIQYF
J gene: TRBJ2-4
V gene: TRBV5-5
D gene: NA
CDR3 length: 13

CDR3 protein: CASSLAGLAGRGEQFF
J gene: TRBJ2-1
V gene: TRBV5-1
D gene: TRBD2
CDR3 length: 16

CDR3 protein: CASSHGSGNIPNEQFF
J gene: TRBJ2-1
V gene: TRBV4-3
D gene: NA
CDR3 length: 16

CDR3 protein: CASSPRRRGNQETQYF
J gene: TRBJ2-5
V gene: TRBV7-2
D gene: NA
CDR3 length: 16

CDR3 protein: CASREGLLTGELFF
J gene: TRBJ2-2
V gene: TRBV10-1
D gene: NA
CDR3 length: 14

CDR3 protein: CASSLVPHAGREQETQYF
J gene: TRBJ2-5
V gene: TRBV11-2
D gene: TRBD2
CDR3 length: 18

CDR3 protein: CASSQGWWSYEQYF
J gene: TRBJ2-7
V gene: TRBV3-1
D gene: NA
CDR3 length: 14

CDR3 protein: CASSQDGARADTQYF
J gene: TRBJ2-3
V gene: TRBV4-3
D gene: NA
CDR3 length: 15

CDR3 protein: CASSLSLGRNTIYF
J gene: TRBJ1-3
V gene: TRBV7-9
D gene: NA
CDR3 length: 14

CDR3 protein: CATSDSNQPQHF
J gene: TRBJ1-5
V gene: TRBV24-1
D gene: NA
CDR3 length: 12